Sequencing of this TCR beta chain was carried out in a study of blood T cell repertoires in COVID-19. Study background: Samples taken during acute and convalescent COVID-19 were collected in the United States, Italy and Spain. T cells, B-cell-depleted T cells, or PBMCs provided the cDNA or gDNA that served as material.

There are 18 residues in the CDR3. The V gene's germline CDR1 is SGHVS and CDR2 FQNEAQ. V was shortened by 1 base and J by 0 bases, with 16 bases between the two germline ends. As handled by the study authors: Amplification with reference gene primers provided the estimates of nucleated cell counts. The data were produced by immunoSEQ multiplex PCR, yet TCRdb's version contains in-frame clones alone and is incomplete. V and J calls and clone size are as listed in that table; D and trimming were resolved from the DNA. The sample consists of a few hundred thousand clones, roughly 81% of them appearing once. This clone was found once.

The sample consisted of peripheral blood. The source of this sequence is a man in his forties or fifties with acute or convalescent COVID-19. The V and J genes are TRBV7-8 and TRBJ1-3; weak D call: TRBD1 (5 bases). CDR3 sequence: CASSLGRQPSLSGNTIYF. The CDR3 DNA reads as TGTGCCAGCAGCTTAGGTCGACAGCCGTCTCTCTCTGGAAACACCATATATTTT.